One sample yielded the 21 T cell receptor beta chains listed below, sequenced in a study of shared clonotypes between healthy human individuals. Sequencing was performed with immunoSEQ multiplex PCR; in TCRdb, only in-frame clones are kept and a portion is missing. The sample shows roughly 2.2 million clones, 93% of them seen only once. Specimen: naive CD4+ T cells from PBMCs. The subset is: CD45RA+ positively selected. These receptors all stem from a man between 18 and 35 years old in good health. Some clones in this sample may be carry-over from other donors' samples.

The chain has TRBV14 and TRBJ2-7; D remains ambiguous. The CDR3 is 17 residues long. From germline, CDR1 is SGHDN and CDR2 FVKESK. Trimming pared 5 bases from V and 0 bases from J, leaving 20 bases between. The CDR3 reads CASSFSPSATLSYEQYF. CDR3 nucleotide sequence: TGTGCCAGCAGCTTCTCCCCCTCGGCTACCCTCTCCTACGAGCAGTACTTC. Looking up the rest from reference TRBV14 and TRBJ2-7 gives the full variable domain: EAGVTQFPSHSVIEKGQTVTLRCDPISGHDNLYWYRRVMGKEIKFLLHFVKESKQDESGMPNNRFLAERTGGTYSTLKVQPAELEDSGVYFCASSFSPSATLSYEQYFGPGTRLTVT.

This clone has only one observation. The V and J genes are TRBV7-9 and TRBJ1-2, with 7 bases aligning to TRBD1. The germline V gene has CDR1 SEHNR and CDR2 FQNEAQ (reference sequence). The CDR3 totals 16 residues. The V and J ends lost 1 base and 6 bases, in that order; junction bases with no gene match: 11. CDR3 sequence reads: CASSLDFDRAWNGYTF. CDR3 bases: TGTGCCAGCAGCTTAGACTTCGACAGGGCATGGAATGGCTACACCTTC.

The chain has TRBV7-6 and TRBJ1-4, with D possibly TRBD1 on 6 matching bases. From germline, CDR1 is SGHVS and CDR2 FNYEAQ. Between the trimmed V and J ends, which lost 1 base and 8 bases, there was a span of 14 bases. The CDR3 is made up of 15 amino acids. The CDR3 reads CASSLEAGAFEKLFF. In DNA form, the CDR3 reads TGTGCCAGCAGCTTAGAGGCAGGGGCGTTCGAAAAACTGTTTTTT.

The chain recombines TRBV9 with TRBJ2-3; weak D call: TRBD2 (6 bases). The V and J ends lost 3 bases and 2 bases respectively, with 10 bases between them. This CDR3 is 14 amino acids long. CDR1 SGDLS and CDR2 YYNGEE come from the germline V gene. CDR3 sequence: CASSALLATDTQYF. CDR3 coding DNA: TGTGCCAGCAGCGCCCTACTAGCCACAGATACGCAGTATTTT.

The V and J genes are TRBV7-3 and TRBJ2-3; no clear D. This CDR3 contains 14 residues. Germline values: CDR1 SGHTA, CDR2 FQGTGA. V lost 1 base and J 4 bases, leaving 9 bases between the germline ends. CDR3 sequence reads: CASSLIAAPDTQYF. In DNA, the CDR3 is TGTGCCAGCAGCTTAATCGCGGCCCCAGATACGCAGTATTTT. The entire variable domain, with the rest obtained from reference TRBV7-3 and TRBJ2-3, is as follows: GAGVSQTPSNKVTEKGKYVELRCDPISGHTALYWYRQSLGQGPEFLIYFQGTGAADDSGLPNDRFFAVRPEGSVSTLKIQRTERGDSAVYLCASSLIAAPDTQYFGPGTRLTVL.

The chain links TRBV5-1 to TRBJ1-2; TRBD1 might be the D (5 bases). V was cut by 0 bases and J by 8 bases, with 11 bases left in between. CDR1 is SGHRS, CDR2 YFSETQ, per germline. The CDR3 covers 13 residues. CDR3 sequence (DNA): TGCGCCAGCAGCTTGGGGGCAGGGAGCGGCTACACCTTC. Protein: CASSLGAGSGYTF.

The chain recombines TRBV2 with TRBJ1-1; maybe TRBD1 (6 bases). The CDR3 has 14 residues. CDR1 and CDR2 (germline): SNHLY, FYNNEI. V was shortened by 5 bases and J by 2 bases, with 12 bases between the two germline ends. The chain's CDR3 is CASSLTGTNTEAFF. The CDR3 nucleotides read TGTGCCAGCAGTCTCACGGGGACAAACACTGAAGCTTTCTTT.

CDR3 sequence (DNA): TGTGCCAGCTCACCAGGGAGTTACCTATATGGCTACACCTTC. This sequence encodes CASSPGSYLYGYTF. The chain is built from TRBV18 and TRBJ1-2; D is undetermined. The germline gives CDR1 KGHSH, CDR2 LQKENI. The CDR3 has 14 residues. V was cut by 2 bases and J by 5 bases, with 12 bases left in between.

The chain couples TRBV28 to TRBJ1-4; TRBD1 matches 11 bases. The CDR3 has 15 amino acids. Trimming at V came to 6 bases and at J to 4 bases, leaving 4 bases not matched to a gene. Germline V gene lookup returns CDR1 MDHEN and CDR2 SYDVKM. This chain's CDR3 is CASRGTGGDNEKLFF. In DNA form, the CDR3 reads TGTGCCAGCAGGGGGACAGGGGGGGATAATGAAAAACTGTTTTTT.

The chain links TRBV11-2 to TRBJ1-4; D remains ambiguous. The CDR3 is 12 residues long. Germline values: CDR1 SGHAT, CDR2 FQNNGV. V dropped 4 bases and J dropped 7 bases, with 7 bases sitting between them. This CDR3 reads CASSSLAEKLFF. Here the CDR3 DNA reads TGTGCCAGCAGCTCTTTGGCTGAAAAACTGTTTTTT. Together with reference TRBV11-2 and TRBJ1-4, the CDR3 gives the full variable domain: EAGVAQSPRYKIIEKRQSVAFWCNPISGHATLYWYQQILGQGPKLLIQFQNNGVVDDSQLPKDRFSAERLKGVDSTLKIQPAKLEDSAVYLCASSSLAEKLFFGSGTQLSVL.

This chain uses TRBV11-3 with TRBJ2-6; D gene unclear. The germline V and J ends were trimmed by 2 bases and 1 base, with 6 bases remaining between them. The CDR3 is made up of 15 amino acids. In germline, CDR1 is SGHNT, CDR2 YENEEA. As DNA, the CDR3 is TGTGCCAGCAGCTTAAAGAGATCTGGGGCCAACGTCCTGACTTTC. Residues: CASSLKRSGANVLTF. The full variable domain, its missing parts supplied by reference TRBV11-3 and TRBJ2-6, is EAGVVQSPRYKIIEKKQPVAFWCNPISGHNTLYWYLQNLGQGPELLIRYENEEAVDDSQLPKDRFSAERLKGVDSTLKIQPAELGDSAVYLCASSLKRSGANVLTFGAGSRLTVL.

The chain is built from TRBV7-2 and TRBJ1-2; D gene ambiguous. The V end lost 3 bases, the J end lost 1 base, and 12 bases lay between the germline ends. Germline V CDR1 and CDR2: SGHTA, FQGNSA. This CDR3 comprises 15 residues. This CDR3 reads CASSLNGLVNYGYTF. The CDR3 DNA follows: TGTGCCAGCAGCTTGAATGGCCTCGTTAACTATGGCTACACCTTC.

CDR3 sequence reads: CASSYWDLTGYEQYF. CDR3 sequence (DNA): TGTGCCAGCAGCTACTGGGACCTCACCGGGTACGAGCAGTACTTC. The chain couples TRBV12-1 to TRBJ2-7. TRBV12-1 represents a pseudogene. There are 15 residues in the CDR3.

The DNA of the CDR3 is TGTGCCAGCAATCCTAATGGGGAGATCCCTTGGTATGGCTACACCTTC. Its protein is CASNPNGEIPWYGYTF. The V call is TRBV6-6, the J call TRBJ1-2; D unresolved. Trimming took 7 bases from V and 5 from J, leaving 23 bases between them. Looked up from germline, CDR1 is MNHNY and CDR2 is SVGAGI (reference sequence). This CDR3 is built from 16 residues.

The chain uses TRBV19 and TRBJ2-1; 11 nucleotides agree with TRBD1. In germline, CDR1 is LNHDA, CDR2 SQIVND (reference sequence). The CDR3 is 15 residues long. J lost 8 bases, V lost 7 bases, and 10 bases had no gene match. The CDR3: CASTTWTGGIDEQFF. In nucleotides, the CDR3 is TGTGCCAGTACTACGTGGACAGGGGGCATCGATGAGCAGTTCTTC.

The chain employs TRBV7-2 and TRBJ2-5; D not certain. The CDR3 is made up of 16 amino acids. Between the trimmed V and J ends, which lost 5 bases and 3 bases, there was a span of 19 bases. The germline CDR1 and CDR2 sequences are SGHTA and FQGNSA. CDR3 nucleotides: TGTGCCAGCAGCCCCCCGACACATCTCATTAAAGAGACCCAGTACTTC. Encoded protein: CASSPPTHLIKETQYF.

This clone was seen a few times. This rearrangement joins TRBV19 to TRBJ1-2; D ambiguous. The CDR3 extends over 11 amino acids. V was clipped by 10 bases and J by 7 bases, with 13 bases between them. The germline gives CDR1 LNHDA, CDR2 SQIVND (reference sequence). For the CDR3, the DNA is TGTGCCACGGAACGTGAATCTGGCTACACCTTC. Encoded protein: CATERESGYTF. Drawing the rest from reference TRBV19 and TRBJ1-2, the complete variable domain is DGGITQSPKYLFRKEGQNVTLSCEQNLNHDAMYWYRQDPGQGLRLIYYSQIVNDFQKGDIAEGYSVSREKKESFPLTVTSAQKNPTAFYLCATERESGYTFGSGTRLTVV.

The chain uses TRBV6-6 and TRBJ2-2, with TRBD1 identical over 8 bases. V was pared by 5 bases and J by 1 base, with 0 bases of the junction left unmatched. The CDR3 has 14 amino acids. Germline V gives CDR1 MNHNY, CDR2 SVGAGI (reference sequence). For the CDR3, the DNA is TGTGCCAGCAGTGGGACAGGGAACACCGGGGAGCTGTTTTTT. Its translation is CASSGTGNTGELFF.

J is TRBJ2-5 and V is TRBV19, with a possible D match to TRBD2 (5 bases). The CDR3 has 14 residues. CDR1 is LNHDA, CDR2 SQIVND, per germline (reference sequence). Trimming pared 3 bases from V and 1 base from J, leaving 9 bases between. CDR3 residues: CASSMDWTQETQYF. The CDR3 DNA sequence: TGTGCCAGTAGTATGGACTGGACCCAAGAGACCCAGTACTTC.

The rearrangement joins TRBV5-4 to TRBJ1-1; D might be TRBD1 (6 bases). Looked up from germline, CDR1 is SGHNT and CDR2 is YYREEE (reference sequence). Trimming removed 3 bases at V and 6 bases at J, with 12 bases between. The CDR3 has 13 residues. This chain's CDR3 is CASSSPGGPEAFF. In nucleotides, the CDR3 is TGTGCCAGCAGCTCACCCGGGGGGCCTGAAGCTTTCTTT.

This clone was observed a single time. The chain uses TRBV18 and TRBJ1-5; maybe TRBD1 (5 bases). Germline V CDR1 and CDR2: KGHSH, LQKENI. The CDR3 extends over 16 amino acids. The V end was cut by 3 bases, the J end by 3 bases, with 15 bases between. The CDR3 sequence is CASSPRDRIDNQPQHF. As DNA, the CDR3 is TGTGCCAGCTCACCCCGGGACCGAATCGACAATCAGCCCCAGCATTTT.